The subject of this entry is one TCR beta chain. The sample comes from a study of technical replicates of blood from several donors. Method: immunoSEQ multiplex PCR; TCRdb's copy keeps in-frame clones and lacks some. Found here are 85,000 to 100,000 clones, 94% of them singletons; the top ten hold under 0.3%. J was trimmed by 7 bases and V by 6 bases; bases with no gene match: 17. The germline V gene has CDR1 MDHEN and CDR2 SYDVKM. There are 16 residues in the CDR3. Sequencing input: T cells isolated from PBMCs. The chain combines TRBV28 with TRBJ2-7, with 8 bases matching TRBD1. The TCR was taken from a human donor in good health. CDR3 nucleotides: TGTGCCAGCAGCACCCTTGGACAGGGCCCCATCGGAGAGCAGTACTTC. Its translation is CASSTLGQGPIGEQYF.